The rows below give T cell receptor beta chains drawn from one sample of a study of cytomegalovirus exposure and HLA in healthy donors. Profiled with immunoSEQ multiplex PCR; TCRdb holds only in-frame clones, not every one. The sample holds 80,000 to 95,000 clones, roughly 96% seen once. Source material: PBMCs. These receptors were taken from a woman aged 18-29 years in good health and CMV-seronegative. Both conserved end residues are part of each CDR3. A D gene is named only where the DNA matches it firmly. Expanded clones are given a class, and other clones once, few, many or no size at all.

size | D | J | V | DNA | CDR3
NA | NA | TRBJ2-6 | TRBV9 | TGTGCCAGCAGCCCACGACTCCTCTCTGGGGCCAACGTCCTGACTTTC | CASSPRLLSGANVLTF
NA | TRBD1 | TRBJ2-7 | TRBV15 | TGTGCCACCAGCCCATGGGGGGGGACAGGGGATTACGAGCAGTACTTC | CATSPWGGTGDYEQYF
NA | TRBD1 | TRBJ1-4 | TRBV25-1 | TGTGCCAGCGGAGACAGGGGGAATGAAAAACTGTTTTTT | CASGDRGNEKLFF
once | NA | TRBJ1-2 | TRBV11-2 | TGTGCCAGCAGCTTAGACCCCTCGGGGGTGGGTGGCTACACCTTC | CASSLDPSGVGGYTF
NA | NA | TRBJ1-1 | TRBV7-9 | TGTGCCAGCAGCGAAACAGGGTACGGCATGAACACTGAAGCTTTCTTT | CASSETGYGMNTEAFF
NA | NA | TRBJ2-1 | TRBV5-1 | TGCGCCAGCAGCTTGGTGGTGACTAGAACAGACAATGAGCAGTTCTTC | CASSLVVTRTDNEQFF
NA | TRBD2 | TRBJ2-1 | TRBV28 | TGTGCCAGCAGCTCCGGGACTAGCAAGAATGAGCAGTTCTTC | CASSSGTSKNEQFF
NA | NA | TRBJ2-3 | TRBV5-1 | TGCGCCAGCAGCGAGCGGAGGACAGATACGCAGTATTTT | CASSERRTDTQYF
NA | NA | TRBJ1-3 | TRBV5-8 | TGTGCCAGCAGCTTAGACAGGTTCTCTGGAAACACCATATATTTT | CASSLDRFSGNTIYF
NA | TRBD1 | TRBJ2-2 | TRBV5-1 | TGCGCCAGCAGCTCGGGACAGGTGGGCACCGGGGAGCTGTTTTTT | CASSSGQVGTGELFF
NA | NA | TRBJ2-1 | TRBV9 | TGTGCCAGCAGCGGTGGGGGGAGCTCCTACAATGAGCAGTTCTTC | CASSGGGSSYNEQFF
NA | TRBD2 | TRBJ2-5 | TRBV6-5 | TGTGCCAGCAGTTACGGGCGGGCCGGGGGGCAAGAGACCCAGTACTTC | CASSYGRAGGQETQYF
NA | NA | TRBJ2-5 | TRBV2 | TGTGCCAGGGGCCGGGAGACCCAGTACTTC | CARGRETQYF
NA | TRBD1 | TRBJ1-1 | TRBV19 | TGTGCCAGTAGTCCCGGACAGGGTTGGACTGAAGCTTTCTTT | CASSPGQGWTEAFF
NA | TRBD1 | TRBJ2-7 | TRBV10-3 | TGTGCCATCAGTGCAGGGGGCGGCGAGCAGTACTTC | CAISAGGGEQYF